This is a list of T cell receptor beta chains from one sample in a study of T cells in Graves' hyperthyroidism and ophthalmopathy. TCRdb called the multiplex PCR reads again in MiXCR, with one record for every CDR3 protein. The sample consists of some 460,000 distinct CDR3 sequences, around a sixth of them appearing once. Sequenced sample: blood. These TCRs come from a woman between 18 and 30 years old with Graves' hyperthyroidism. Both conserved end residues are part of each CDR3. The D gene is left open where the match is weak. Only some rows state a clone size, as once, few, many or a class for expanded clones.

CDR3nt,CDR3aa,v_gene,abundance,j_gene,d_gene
TGCGCCAGCAGCTTGGAAGGGACAGGGATAAATGAGCAGTTCTTC,CASSLEGTGINEQFF,TRBV5-1,few,TRBJ2-1,TRBD1
TGTGCCAGCTCACCGGCAGGCGGTGGAGGGAATTCACCCCTCCACTTT,CASSPAGGGGNSPLHF,TRBV18,once,TRBJ1-6,NA
TGTGCCAGCAGCTTACAGGGACGCGGGATTTTCGAGCAGTACTTC,CASSLQGRGIFEQYF,TRBV7-8,many,TRBJ2-7,NA
TGTGCCAGCAGCCAAGATAGAAACAGGGGAAACACCATATATTTT,CASSQDRNRGNTIYF,TRBV3-1,few,TRBJ1-3,NA
TGTGCCAGCAGTTTAGGTGGGAATGAGCAGTTCTTC,CASSLGGNEQFF,TRBV5-1,many,TRBJ2-1,NA
TGCAGCCTACAGGATCTAGGGGAAGAGACCCAGTACTTC,CSLQDLGEETQYF,TRBV20-1,many,TRBJ2-5,NA
TGTGCCAGCAGCGCCTACGAAGGAGGAGAGACCCAGTACTTC,CASSAYEGGETQYF,TRBV9,few,TRBJ2-5,NA
TGTGCCAGCAGTATCAGTCGTCTAGCGGAGCCCTACGAGCAGTACTTC,CASSISRLAEPYEQYF,TRBV12-3/TRBV12-4,many,TRBJ2-7,TRBD2
TGTGCCAGCACCTTTGGGAGACTTACTATGGTTCGCTACGAGCAGTACTTC,CASTFGRLTMVRYEQYF,TRBV12-3/TRBV12-4,many,TRBJ2-7,NA
TGTGCCAGCAGTGTGTATAGCGGGGGGGCATACAATGAGCAGTTCTTC,CASSVYSGGAYNEQFF,TRBV2,many,TRBJ2-1,TRBD2
TGTGCCAGCAGCCGCCGGACTAGATATAAGTACCAAGAGACCCAGTACTTC,CASSRRTRYKYQETQYF,TRBV3-1,NA,TRBJ2-5,TRBD2
TGTGCCAGCAGATCTGGTACCCACGAGCAGTACTTC,CASRSGTHEQYF,TRBV6-2/TRBV6-3,few,TRBJ2-7,NA
TGTGCCAGCACCCGGGTCGGGATGAACACCGGGGAGCTGTTTTTT,CASTRVGMNTGELFF,TRBV2,NA,TRBJ2-2,NA
TGTGCCAGCAGCCTAGGTGGTCAGACCCAGTACTTC,CASSLGGQTQYF,TRBV3-1,many,TRBJ2-5,NA
TGTGCCAGCTCACCTTCCCACCGTTACGAGCAGTACTTC,CASSPSHRYEQYF,TRBV18,many,TRBJ2-7,NA
TGCAGTGCCAGCGGAGAGCGGGGCATCGGGTCCTACGAGCAGTACTTC,CSASGERGIGSYEQYF,TRBV20-1,NA,TRBJ2-7,TRBD2
TGTGCCAGCAGGGGGAGGTCCGGACACCAGAGCTCTGGAAACACCATATATTTT,CASRGRSGHQSSGNTIYF,TRBV6-1,few,TRBJ1-3,NA
TGCGCCAGCAGCCAAGATTGGACGGGGGGTTCCGAGCAGTACTTC,CASSQDWTGGSEQYF,TRBV4-1,NA,TRBJ2-7,TRBD2
TGCGCCAGCAGCTTGGGGGACGGCGGGGCTACAGCTGAAGCTTTCTTT,CASSLGDGGATAEAFF,TRBV5-1,many,TRBJ1-1,NA
TGTGCCAGCAGTTCCGCTAGCGGGAGCTCCTACGAGCAGTACTTC,CASSSASGSSYEQYF,TRBV12-3/TRBV12-4,many,TRBJ2-7,TRBD2
TGTGCCAGCAGTCCGATGACAGGAAGGAACACTGAAGCTTTCTTT,CASSPMTGRNTEAFF,TRBV12-3/TRBV12-4,few,TRBJ1-1,NA
TGTGCCAGCAAGGAGCGGGAGCGTGGGGAGACCCAGTACTTC,CASKERERGETQYF,TRBV11-2,NA,TRBJ2-5,TRBD2
TGTGCCAGCAGCCCACGAGCCAGCACTAGCGGGGGGGGTTCCTACAATGAGCAGTTCTTC,CASSPRASTSGGGSYNEQFF,TRBV14,NA,TRBJ2-1,TRBD2
TGTGCCAGCAGCTTACGGGGGTTTAATGAAAAACTGTTTTTT,CASSLRGFNEKLFF,TRBV11-2,few,TRBJ1-4,NA
TGCAGCGTTGAACTACAACAGGGCTTACTGAACGAGCAGTACTTC,CSVELQQGLLNEQYF,TRBV29-1,few,TRBJ2-7,NA
TGTGCCAGCAGTGAGCTTCAGTGGAACCAAGAGACCCAGTACTTC,CASSELQWNQETQYF,TRBV6-1,few,TRBJ2-5,NA
TGTGCCAGCAGCTTGCAGGGTGACCGGACTGGAGCTTTCTTT,CASSLQGDRTGAFF,TRBV5-4,NA,TRBJ1-1,NA
TGTGCCAGCCGAGCCAGGGGGCCAGGAAACACCATATATTTT,CASRARGPGNTIYF,TRBV6-1,NA,TRBJ1-3,TRBD1
TGTGCCAGCAGTTACCTACAGACGAACACCGGGGAGCTGTTTTTT,CASSYLQTNTGELFF,TRBV6-6,few,TRBJ2-2,NA
TGTGCCAGCAGGGACAGGGGGTTGAACACTGAAGCTTTCTTT,CASRDRGLNTEAFF,TRBV11-2,NA,TRBJ1-1,TRBD1
TGCGCCAGCAGCTCAACATCGGGACTAGCGGGGGGCGCAGATACGCAGTATTTT,CASSSTSGLAGGADTQYF,TRBV5-1,once,TRBJ2-3,TRBD2
TGCGCCAGCAGCTTGACGGCTAATCAGCCCCAGCATTTT,CASSLTANQPQHF,TRBV5-1,many,TRBJ1-5,NA
TGCGCCAGCAGGTTAACGTCGGGGGGCACTGAAGCTTTCTTT,CASRLTSGGTEAFF,TRBV5-1,many,TRBJ1-1,NA
TGTGCCAGCAGTGATGAGGGAGGGATCACTGAAGCTTTCTTT,CASSDEGGITEAFF,TRBV6-1,few,TRBJ1-1,NA
TGCGCCAGCAGCCAAAACCCGACAGGGGGCTTTTTGAGCGCTTTCTTT,CASSQNPTGGFLSAFF,TRBV4-1,NA,TRBJ1-1,TRBD1
TGTGCCAGCAGTTACTACCCGGGACAGGGGGCGCCTAGCAATCAGCCCCAGCATTTT,CASSYYPGQGAPSNQPQHF,TRBV6-5,few,TRBJ1-5,TRBD1
TGCAGTGCTAGAGATCTGGGTCTGGGGACTAGCGGCATTAACACAGATACGCAGTATTTT,CSARDLGLGTSGINTDTQYF,TRBV20-1,many,TRBJ2-3,TRBD2
TGTGCCAGCAGGCGAAACCCGGCAGGGACAGGACAAAATCAGCCCCAGCATTTT,CASRRNPAGTGQNQPQHF,TRBV27,many,TRBJ1-5,TRBD1
TGTGCCAGCAGCTTAGTTTTGGGATCGGATACGCAGTATTTT,CASSLVLGSDTQYF,TRBV7-9,few,TRBJ2-3,NA
TGTGCCACCAGTGATTCTGACAGGAATTATGGCTACACCTTC,CATSDSDRNYGYTF,TRBV24-1,many,TRBJ1-2,NA
TGTGCCAGCAGCCTCTTTTTAGAGAACACTGAAGCTTTCTTT,CASSLFLENTEAFF,TRBV7-2,few,TRBJ1-1,NA
TGTGCCAGCAGCATGGGGGGACTACTACAGAATGAGCAGTTCTTC,CASSMGGLLQNEQFF,TRBV28,many,TRBJ2-1,TRBD2
TGTGCCAGTAGTGTGGTGGGGCACTCCTATAATTCACCCCTCCACTTT,CASSVVGHSYNSPLHF,TRBV19,NA,TRBJ1-6,NA
TGTGCCAGCAGCTCAGGGGCCAGCGGCTACACCTTC,CASSSGASGYTF,TRBV13,many,TRBJ1-2,NA
TGTGCCAGCAGCTTGCCAGGGGACAGGGACGAGCAGTACTTC,CASSLPGDRDEQYF,TRBV5-5,many,TRBJ2-7,TRBD1
TGTGCCAGCAGTTATTCAGCGGGAGGGGCGGATACGCAGTATTTT,CASSYSAGGADTQYF,TRBV6-2/TRBV6-3,NA,TRBJ2-3,TRBD2
TGTGCCACCAGCAGCCCGCGCAGGGGGCTTCAGCCCCAGCATTTT,CATSSPRRGLQPQHF,TRBV15,NA,TRBJ1-5,TRBD1
TGTGCCAGTCGCCCTAGCAACGGAGATACGCAGTATTTT,CASRPSNGDTQYF,TRBV6-1,few,TRBJ2-3,NA